This entry describes one T cell receptor beta chain. Its antigen is not known. These data are taken from a study of beta chain features in type 1 diabetes. Study-wide findings and caveats: Cells expressing TCR highly could be over-represented by cDNA sequencing.

Isolated RNA was reverse transcribed in full, so expressed TCRB transcripts were sequenced. Assay used: immunoSEQ multiplex PCR; TCRdb lists only in-frame clones, some missing. The profile shows under 400,000 clones, approximately 14% of them singletons. The CDR3 length is 15 residues. Germline V gene data show CDR1 as SGHRS and CDR2 as YFSETQ. Trimming stripped 3 bases from V and 1 base from J, with 13 bases between. The TCR was taken from a man aged 25 to 40 in good health. The sample comprised central memory CD4+ T cells from blood. V gene TRBV5-1 combines with J gene TRBJ1-2, with a weak D call TRBD1 (5 bases). The CDR3, as DNA: TGCGCCAGCAGCTCCTCCGAGGGACTTAACTATGGCTACACCTTC. Its protein is CASSSSEGLNYGYTF.